These 4 T cell receptor beta chains came from one sample sequenced in a study of cytomegalovirus exposure and HLA in healthy donors. In the PCR, 60 Vbeta and 13 Jbeta primers were used. Repertoires were generated with immunoSEQ multiplex PCR, while TCRdb's copy carries only in-frame clones and drops some. The sample lists 80,000 or so clones; just over 70% were seen once. The sample was PBMCs. The source of these receptors is a man between 60 and 75 years old in good health and CMV-seropositive.

The gene calls are TRBV2 and TRBJ2-7; 8 nucleotides line up with TRBD1. Germline V CDR1 and CDR2: SNHLY, FYNNEI. Unmatched junction bases numbered 8, after V lost 6 bases and J lost 1 base. CDR3 length: 15 residues. The CDR3 loop reads CASSTMGQASYEQYF. CDR3 nucleotides: TGTGCCAGCAGCACAATGGGACAGGCATCCTACGAGCAGTACTTC.

The CDR3 nucleotides are TGTGCCAGCAGTTACATGGCAGGGGGCGACGAGCAGTACTTC. This gives the protein CASSYMAGGDEQYF. This chain links TRBV6-5 with TRBJ2-7; 8 positions match TRBD1. Germline values: CDR1 MNHEY, CDR2 SVGAGI. This CDR3 is 14 amino acids long. Unmatched junction bases numbered 5, after V lost 2 bases and J lost 5 bases.

This clone was counted once. The chain joins TRBV12-5 to TRBJ2-6; 7 bases are a match to TRBD2. The trim removed 6 bases at V and 1 base at J, leaving 0 bases unmatched. The CDR3 has 14 residues. CDR1 is LGHNT and CDR2 is FRNRAP in the germline V gene. The CDR3 is CASGGGSGANVLTF. The CDR3 region has the DNA TGTGCTAGTGGGGGGGGGTCTGGGGCCAACGTCCTGACTTTC.

This chain uses TRBV27 with TRBJ1-5, with TRBD1 identical over 8 bases. CDR1 is MNHEY, CDR2 SMNVEV, per germline (reference sequence). There are 14 residues in the CDR3. The J segment lost 11 bases and the V segment lost 4 bases, leaving 10 bases of the junction unmatched. CDR3 sequence (DNA): TGTGCCAGCAGTTCCTGGACAGGGATCAAGTCCCAGCATTTT. It is translated as CASSSWTGIKSQHF.